This T cell receptor beta chain appears in the sequencing data of a study of blood T cell repertoires in COVID-19 (dated by TCRdb to 2020 to 2021). Broadly, across the study: Collaborator samples came from the United States, Italy and Spain and covered acute and convalescent phases of COVID-19. Where HLA class I and class II types were available, the types were taken from metadata supplied by the sample provider, not from assay-based typing. A de-identified subject ID, COVID-19 status, age in years and sex were almost always included in the sample metadata. A freely available public database, intended as a resource for researchers studying the immune response to SARS-CoV-2, is where the repertoires were released. The samples were drawn from the first 160 participants of the ongoing ImmuneRACE study and from 950 to 1,500 subjects provided by 6 global collaborators. The prospective study material was composed of cDNA or gDNA derived from T cells, B-cell-depleted T cells, or PBMCs. Subjects who had been exposed to COVID-19, were actively infected with it, or had recovered from it provided the deeply sampled blood TCRbeta repertoires that made up the dataset. The paper's findings and limits, for the study overall: How much clinical and demographic metadata was included differed by source and by participant, and the metadata was provided uncurated.

The collaborating institutions used their own protocols to collect whole blood in K2EDTA tubes. For TCRbeta analysis, collaborators shipped samples as frozen whole blood, isolated PBMCs, or DNA extracted from either of those sample types. V lost 2 bases and J lost 9 bases, and the count of bases not matched to a germline gene is 13. The CDR1 and CDR2 encoded by the germline V gene are MNHEY and SVGAGI. Counted from cysteine to phenylalanine, this CDR3 has 16 amino acids. Left in the record is the CDR3 DNA by itself, 48 bases read in frame from the first base. TCRbeta CDR3 regions were amplified from genomic DNA by means of the immunoSEQ Assay, a bias-controlled multiplex PCR. In the authors' own workflow: Within the assay, amplification of reference gene primers was used to estimate how many nucleated cells each sample contained. To quantify the absolute abundance of each unique TCRbeta CDR3 rearrangement, sequence reads were collapsed and filtered. For each sample, productive Simpson clonality was calculated by taking the square root of Simpson's diversity index across productive rearrangements. Here the immuneACCESS table is served through TCRdb, limited to in-frame sequences with V and J called. Missing clones are a known gap in these copies; in checked studies unresolved V genes cover under half, and the rest lacks a known reason. D and trimming come from the DNA, and the V and J calls and clone size come from that table. For this sample there are about 78,000 clones; around nine tenths appear just once. Around 4.5% of the sample rests with the top ten.

A remark on this clone: The antigen this receptor binds is unknown. No base-level quality is on record; no much larger clone is a single base apart.

Material: peripheral blood. This TCR derives from a man aged 50-59 years with active or convalescent COVID-19. The chain uses TRBV6-5 and TRBJ1-2; 9 central nucleotides agree with TRBD1. The CDR3 region: CASSYTRPGQGRSYTF. The nucleotide sequence reads TGTGCCAGCAGTTACACCAGACCGGGACAGGGCCGGAGCTACACCTTC.